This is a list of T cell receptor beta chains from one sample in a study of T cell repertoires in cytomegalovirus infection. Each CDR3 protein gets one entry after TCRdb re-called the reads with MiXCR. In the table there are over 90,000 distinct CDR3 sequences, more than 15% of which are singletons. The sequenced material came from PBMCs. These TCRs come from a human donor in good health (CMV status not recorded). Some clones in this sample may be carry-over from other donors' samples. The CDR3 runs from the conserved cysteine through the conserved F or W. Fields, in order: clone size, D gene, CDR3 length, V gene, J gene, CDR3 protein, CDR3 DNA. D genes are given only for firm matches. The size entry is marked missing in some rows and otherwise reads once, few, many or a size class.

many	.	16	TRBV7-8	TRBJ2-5	CASTGLASKYQETQYF	TGTGCCAGCACAGGGCTAGCGTCCAAGTACCAAGAGACCCAGTACTTC
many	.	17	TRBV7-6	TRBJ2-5	CASSPTRTADSQETQYF	TGTGCCAGCAGCCCAACCCGGACAGCCGATTCCCAAGAGACCCAGTACTTC
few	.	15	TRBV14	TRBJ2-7	CASSQHNGMGDEQYF	TGTGCCAGCAGCCAACATAATGGGATGGGGGACGAGCAGTACTTC
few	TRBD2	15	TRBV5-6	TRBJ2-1	CASSGRAGGSNEQFF	TGTGCCAGCAGCGGGCGAGCGGGGGGCTCCAATGAGCAGTTCTTC
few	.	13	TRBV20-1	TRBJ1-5	CSARNRDDRPQHF	TGCAGTGCTAGAAACAGGGATGATCGGCCCCAGCATTTT
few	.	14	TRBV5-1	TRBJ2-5	CASSLRQQKETQYF	TGCGCCAGCAGCTTGCGGCAGCAAAAAGAGACCCAGTACTTC
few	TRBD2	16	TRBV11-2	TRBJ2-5	CASSLVTSGPQETQYF	TGTGCCAGCAGCTTAGTGACTAGCGGGCCTCAAGAGACCCAGTACTTC
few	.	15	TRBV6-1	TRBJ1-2	CASMRGGLGDYGYTF	TGTGCCAGCATGAGAGGGGGACTTGGTGACTATGGCTACACCTTC
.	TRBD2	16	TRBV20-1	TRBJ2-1	CSAIDGSGGPYNEQFF	TGCAGTGCTATCGATGGGAGCGGGGGCCCTTACAATGAGCAGTTCTTC
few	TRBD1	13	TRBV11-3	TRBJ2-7	CASSSGQDYEQYF	TGTGCCAGCAGCTCCGGACAGGACTACGAGCAGTACTTC
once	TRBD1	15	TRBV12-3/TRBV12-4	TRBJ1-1	CASSSLGQGSTEAFF	TGTGCCAGCAGTTCCCTTGGACAGGGTTCCACTGAAGCTTTCTTT
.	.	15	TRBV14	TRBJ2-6	CASSLVVSGANVPTF	TGTGCCAGCAGCTTGGTGGTCTCTGGGGCCAACGTCCCGACTTTC
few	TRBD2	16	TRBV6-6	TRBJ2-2	CASSYLTSGGAGELFF	TGTGCCAGCAGTTACCTTACTAGCGGGGGGGCCGGGGAGCTGTTTTTT
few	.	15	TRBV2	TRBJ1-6	CASSESALIHSPLHF	TGTGCCAGCAGTGAAAGCGCCTTAATCCACTCACCCCTCCACTTT
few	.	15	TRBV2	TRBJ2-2	CASTGDTANTGELFF	TGTGCCAGCACCGGGGACACTGCGAACACCGGGGAGCTGTTTTTT
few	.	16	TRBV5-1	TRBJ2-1	CASSLRPPSSYNEQFF	TGCGCCAGCAGCTTGAGACCACCGTCCTCCTACAATGAGCAGTTCTTC
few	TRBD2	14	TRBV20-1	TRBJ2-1	CSSAGGGLVNEQFF	TGCAGTTCGGCGGGCGGGGGGCTGGTAAATGAGCAGTTCTTC
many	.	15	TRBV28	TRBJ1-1	CASSPSPLGATEAFF	TGTGCCAGCAGTCCATCACCGTTGGGGGCTACTGAAGCTTTCTTT
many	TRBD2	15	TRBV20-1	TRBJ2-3	CSARDASGGTDTQYF	TGCAGTGCTAGAGATGCTAGCGGGGGCACAGATACGCAGTATTTT
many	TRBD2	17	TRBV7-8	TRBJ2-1	CASSSTSGGPSYNEQFF	TGTGCCAGCAGCTCTACTAGCGGGGGGCCTTCCTACAATGAGCAGTTCTTC
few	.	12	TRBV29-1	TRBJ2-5	CSVNLGGETQYF	TGCAGCGTTAATTTAGGGGGGGAGACCCAGTACTTC
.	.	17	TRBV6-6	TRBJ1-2	CASRLGTATPSNYGYTF	TGTGCCAGCAGACTTGGGACCGCCACGCCGTCAAACTATGGCTACACCTTC
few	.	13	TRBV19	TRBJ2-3	CAGADSASDTQYF	TGTGCCGGAGCGGACTCGGCAAGCGATACGCAGTATTTT
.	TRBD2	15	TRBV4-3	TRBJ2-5	CASSQEGRGAETQYF	TGCGCCAGCAGCCAAGAGGGGCGGGGGGCGGAGACCCAGTACTTC
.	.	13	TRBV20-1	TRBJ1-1	CSVTRGPPTEAFF	TGCAGTGTGACGAGGGGTCCCCCCACTGAAGCTTTCTTT
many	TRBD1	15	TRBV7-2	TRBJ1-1	CASSFDRAGNTEAFF	TGTGCCAGCAGCTTCGACAGGGCGGGGAACACTGAAGCTTTCTTT
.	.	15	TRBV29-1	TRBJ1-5	CSVSTGLGSNQPQHF	TGCAGCGTTTCCACAGGGCTTGGTAGCAATCAGCCCCAGCATTTT
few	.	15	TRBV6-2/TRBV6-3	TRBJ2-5	CASSPLGDPGETQYF	TGTGCCAGCAGCCCGCTGGGGGATCCTGGAGAGACCCAGTACTTC
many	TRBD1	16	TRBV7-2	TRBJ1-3	CASSLVPGQPGNTIYF	TGTGCCAGCAGCTTAGTCCCGGGACAGCCTGGAAACACCATATATTTT
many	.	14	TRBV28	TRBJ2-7	CASGLAGTPYEQYF	TGTGCCAGCGGCCTAGCCGGGACCCCCTACGAGCAGTACTTC